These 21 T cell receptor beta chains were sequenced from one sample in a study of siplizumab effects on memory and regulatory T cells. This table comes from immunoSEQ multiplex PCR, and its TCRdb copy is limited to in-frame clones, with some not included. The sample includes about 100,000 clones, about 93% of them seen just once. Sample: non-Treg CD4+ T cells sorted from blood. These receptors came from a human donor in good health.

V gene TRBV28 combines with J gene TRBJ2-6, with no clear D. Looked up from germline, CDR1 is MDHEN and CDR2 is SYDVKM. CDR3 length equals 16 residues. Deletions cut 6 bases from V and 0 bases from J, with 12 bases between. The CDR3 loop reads CASSPWVSSGANVLTF. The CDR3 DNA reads TGTGCCAGCAGCCCGTGGGTGAGCTCTGGGGCCAACGTCCTGACTTTC.

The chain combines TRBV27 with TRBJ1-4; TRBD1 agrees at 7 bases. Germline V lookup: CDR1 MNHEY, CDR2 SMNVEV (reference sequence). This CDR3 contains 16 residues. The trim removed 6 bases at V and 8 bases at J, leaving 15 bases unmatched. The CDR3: CASRFGTGTAGEKLFF. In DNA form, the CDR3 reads TGTGCCAGCAGATTTGGGACCGGGACAGCGGGGGAAAAACTGTTTTTT.

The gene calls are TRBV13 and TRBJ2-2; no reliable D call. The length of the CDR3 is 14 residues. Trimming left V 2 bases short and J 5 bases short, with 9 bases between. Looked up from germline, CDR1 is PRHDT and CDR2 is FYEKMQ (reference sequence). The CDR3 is CASSLYTTTGELFF. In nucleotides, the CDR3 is TGTGCCAGCAGCTTATATACCACTACCGGGGAGCTGTTTTTT.

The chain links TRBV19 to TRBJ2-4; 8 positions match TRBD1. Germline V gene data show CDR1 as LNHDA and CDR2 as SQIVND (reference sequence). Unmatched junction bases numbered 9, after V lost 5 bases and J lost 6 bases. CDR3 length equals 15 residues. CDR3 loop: CASSQDRVLLNIQYF. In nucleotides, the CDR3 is TGTGCCAGTAGTCAGGACAGGGTTTTACTAAACATTCAGTACTTC.

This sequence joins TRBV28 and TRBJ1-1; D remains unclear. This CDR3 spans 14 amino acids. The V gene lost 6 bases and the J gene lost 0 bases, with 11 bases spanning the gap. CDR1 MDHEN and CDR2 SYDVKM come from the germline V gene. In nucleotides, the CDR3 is TGTGCCAGCAGATCGGGCCCTATGAACACTGAAGCTTTCTTT. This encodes CASRSGPMNTEAFF.

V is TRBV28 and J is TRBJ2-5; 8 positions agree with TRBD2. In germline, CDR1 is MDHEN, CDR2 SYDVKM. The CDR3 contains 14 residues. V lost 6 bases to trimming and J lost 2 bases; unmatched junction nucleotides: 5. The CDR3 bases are TGTGCCAGCAGATTAGCGGGGTCACAAGAGACCCAGTACTTC. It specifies CASRLAGSQETQYF.

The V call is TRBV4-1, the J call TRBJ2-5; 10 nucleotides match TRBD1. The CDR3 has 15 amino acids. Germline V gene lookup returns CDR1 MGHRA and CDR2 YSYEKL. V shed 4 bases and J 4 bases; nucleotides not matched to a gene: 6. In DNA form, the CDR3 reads TGCGCCAGCAGCCCACGGACAGGGGGTGGAGAGACCCAGTACTTC. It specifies CASSPRTGGGETQYF.

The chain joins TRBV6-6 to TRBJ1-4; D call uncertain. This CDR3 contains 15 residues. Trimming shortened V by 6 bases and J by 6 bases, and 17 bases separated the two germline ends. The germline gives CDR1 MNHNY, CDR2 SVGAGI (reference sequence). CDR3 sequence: CASRLGGRLDEKLFF. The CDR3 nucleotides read TGTGCCAGCAGGCTCGGCGGGCGGCTAGATGAAAAACTGTTTTTT.

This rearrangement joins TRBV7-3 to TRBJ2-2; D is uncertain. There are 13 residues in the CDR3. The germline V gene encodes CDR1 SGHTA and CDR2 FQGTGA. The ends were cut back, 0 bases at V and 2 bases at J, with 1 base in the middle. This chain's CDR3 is CASSLTNTGELFF. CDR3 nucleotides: TGTGCCAGCAGCTTAACTAACACCGGGGAGCTGTTTTTT.

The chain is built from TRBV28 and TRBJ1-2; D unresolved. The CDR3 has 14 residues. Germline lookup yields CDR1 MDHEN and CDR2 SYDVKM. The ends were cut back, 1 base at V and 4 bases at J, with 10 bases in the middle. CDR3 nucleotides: TGTGCCAGCAGTTTATACTCTGGCGGCTATGGCTACACCTTC. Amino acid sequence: CASSLYSGGYGYTF.

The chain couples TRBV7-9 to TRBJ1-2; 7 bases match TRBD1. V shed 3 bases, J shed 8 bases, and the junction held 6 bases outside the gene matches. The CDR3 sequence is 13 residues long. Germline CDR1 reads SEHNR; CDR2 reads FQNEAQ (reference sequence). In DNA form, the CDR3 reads TGTGCCAGCAGCTTTTCAACAGGGGCCGGCTACACCTTC. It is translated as CASSFSTGAGYTF.

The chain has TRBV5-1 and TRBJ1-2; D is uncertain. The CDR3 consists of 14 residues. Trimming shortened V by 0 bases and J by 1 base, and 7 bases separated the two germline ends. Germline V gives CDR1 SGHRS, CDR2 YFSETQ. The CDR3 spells CASSLESVNYGYTF. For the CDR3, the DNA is TGCGCCAGCAGCTTGGAATCTGTTAACTATGGCTACACCTTC.

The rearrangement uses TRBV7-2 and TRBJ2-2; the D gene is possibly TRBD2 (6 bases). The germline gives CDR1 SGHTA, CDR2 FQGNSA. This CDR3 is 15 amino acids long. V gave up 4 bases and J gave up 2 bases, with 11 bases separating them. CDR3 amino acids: CASSSLGLNTGELFF. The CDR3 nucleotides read TGTGCCAGCAGCTCGCTCGGACTAAACACCGGGGAGCTGTTTTTT.

The CDR3 DNA follows: TGTGCCAGTAGTTCTCAGGGTTCCTCCTACGAGCAGTACTTC. It codes for CASSSQGSSYEQYF. J is TRBJ2-7 and V is TRBV19, with D perhaps TRBD1 (5 bases). The CDR3 is made up of 14 amino acids. Germline V CDR1 and CDR2: LNHDA, SQIVND (reference sequence). V lost 5 bases to trimming and J lost 0 bases, with 11 bases between them.

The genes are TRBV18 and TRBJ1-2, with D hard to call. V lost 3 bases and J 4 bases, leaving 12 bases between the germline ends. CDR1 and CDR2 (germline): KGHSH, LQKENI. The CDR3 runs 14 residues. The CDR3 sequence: CASSPLEGSYGYTF. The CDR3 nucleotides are TGTGCCAGCTCACCTCTTGAGGGCAGCTATGGCTACACCTTC.

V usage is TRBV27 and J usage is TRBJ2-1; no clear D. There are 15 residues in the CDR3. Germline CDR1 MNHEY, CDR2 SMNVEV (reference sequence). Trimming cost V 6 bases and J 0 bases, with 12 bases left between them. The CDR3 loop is CASRSHRSSYNEQFF. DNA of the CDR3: TGTGCCAGCAGATCACACAGAAGCTCCTACAATGAGCAGTTCTTC.

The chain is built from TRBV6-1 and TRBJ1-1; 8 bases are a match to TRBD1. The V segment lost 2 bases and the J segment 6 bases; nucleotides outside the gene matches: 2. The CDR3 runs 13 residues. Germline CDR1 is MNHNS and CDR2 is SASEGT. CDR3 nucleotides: TGTGCCAGCAGTGAAATACAGGGGGCTGAAGCTTTCTTT. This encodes CASSEIQGAEAFF.

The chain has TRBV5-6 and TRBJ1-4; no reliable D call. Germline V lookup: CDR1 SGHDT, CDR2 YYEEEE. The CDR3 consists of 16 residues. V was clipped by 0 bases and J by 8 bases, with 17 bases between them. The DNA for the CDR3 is TGTGCCAGCAGCTTGGGCCAGACACTCCTGGAGGAAAAACTGTTTTTT. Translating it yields CASSLGQTLLEEKLFF.

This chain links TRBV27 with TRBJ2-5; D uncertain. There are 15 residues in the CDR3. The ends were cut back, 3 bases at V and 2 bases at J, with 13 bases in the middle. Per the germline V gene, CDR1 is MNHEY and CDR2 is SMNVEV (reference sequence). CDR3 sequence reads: CASSFLRKRQETQYF. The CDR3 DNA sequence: TGTGCCAGCAGTTTTTTGCGGAAACGGCAAGAGACCCAGTACTTC.

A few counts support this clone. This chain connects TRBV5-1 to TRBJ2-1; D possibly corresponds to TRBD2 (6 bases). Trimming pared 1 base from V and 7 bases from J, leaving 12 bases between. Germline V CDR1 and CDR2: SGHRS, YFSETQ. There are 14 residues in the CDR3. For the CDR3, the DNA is TGCGCCAGCAGCTTGACGGGGGTAAAAAATGAGCAGTTCTTC. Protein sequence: CASSLTGVKNEQFF.

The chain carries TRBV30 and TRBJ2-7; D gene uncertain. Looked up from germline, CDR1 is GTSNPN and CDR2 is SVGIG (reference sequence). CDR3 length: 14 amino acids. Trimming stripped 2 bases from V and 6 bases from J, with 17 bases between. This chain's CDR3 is CAWSKLLTEAEQYF. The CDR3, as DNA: TGTGCCTGGAGTAAGTTACTCACCGAGGCCGAGCAGTACTTC.